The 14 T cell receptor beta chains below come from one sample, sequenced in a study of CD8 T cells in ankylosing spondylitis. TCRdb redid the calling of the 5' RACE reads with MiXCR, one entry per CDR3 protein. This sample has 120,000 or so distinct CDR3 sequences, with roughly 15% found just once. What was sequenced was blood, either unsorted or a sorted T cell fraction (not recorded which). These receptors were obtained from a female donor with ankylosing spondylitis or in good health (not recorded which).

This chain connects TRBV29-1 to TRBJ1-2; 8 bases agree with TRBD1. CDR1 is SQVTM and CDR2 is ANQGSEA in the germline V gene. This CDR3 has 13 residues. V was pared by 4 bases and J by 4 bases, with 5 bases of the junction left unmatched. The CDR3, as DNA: TGCAGCGTTGCGGGACAGGAGACCTATGGCTACACCTTC. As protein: CSVAGQETYGYTF.

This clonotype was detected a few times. DNA of the CDR3: TGTGCCAGCAGCTTAAACGGGGGGCCGAATGAGCAGTTCTTC. Translation: CASSLNGGPNEQFF. The J gene is TRBJ2-1, the V gene TRBV7-2; the D gene is possibly TRBD2 (7 bases). This CDR3 spans 14 amino acids. Trimming left V 2 bases short and J 7 bases short, with 12 bases between. Germline CDR1 and CDR2: SGHTA and FQGNSA.

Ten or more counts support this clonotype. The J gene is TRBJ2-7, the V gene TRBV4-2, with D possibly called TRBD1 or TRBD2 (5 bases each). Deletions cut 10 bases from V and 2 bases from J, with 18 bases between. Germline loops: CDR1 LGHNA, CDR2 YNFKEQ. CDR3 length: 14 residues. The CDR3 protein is CATSGVGQTYEQYF. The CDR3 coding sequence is TGTGCCACCTCCGGGGTGGGGCAAACCTACGAGCAGTACTTC.

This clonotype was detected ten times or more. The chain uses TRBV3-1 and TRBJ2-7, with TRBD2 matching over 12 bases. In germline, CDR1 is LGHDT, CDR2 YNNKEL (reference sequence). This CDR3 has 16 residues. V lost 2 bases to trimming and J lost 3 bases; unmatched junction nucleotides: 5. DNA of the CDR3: TGTGCCAGCAGCCAACGTAGGACTAGCGGGAACTACGAGCAGTACTTC. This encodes CASSQRRTSGNYEQYF.

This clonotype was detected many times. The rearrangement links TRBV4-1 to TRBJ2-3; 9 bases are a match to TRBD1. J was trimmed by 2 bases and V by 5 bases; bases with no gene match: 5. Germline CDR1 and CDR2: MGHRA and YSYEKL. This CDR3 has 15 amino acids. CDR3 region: CASSSGDRDTDTQYF. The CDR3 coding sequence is TGCGCCAGCAGCTCGGGGGACAGGGACACAGATACGCAGTATTTT.

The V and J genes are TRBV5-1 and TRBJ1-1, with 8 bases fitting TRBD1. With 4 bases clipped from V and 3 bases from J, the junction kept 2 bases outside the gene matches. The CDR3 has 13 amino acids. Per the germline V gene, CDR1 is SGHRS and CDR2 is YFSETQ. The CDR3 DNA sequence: TGCGCCAGCAGCGCGACAGGGGACACTGAAGCTTTCTTT. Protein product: CASSATGDTEAFF.

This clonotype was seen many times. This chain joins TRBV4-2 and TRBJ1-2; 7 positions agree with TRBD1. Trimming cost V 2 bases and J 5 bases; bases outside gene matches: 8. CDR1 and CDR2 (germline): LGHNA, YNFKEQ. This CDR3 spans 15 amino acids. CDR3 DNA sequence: TGTGCCAGCAGCCAACTAAGGGACAGAGATTATGGCTACACCTTC. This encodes CASSQLRDRDYGYTF.

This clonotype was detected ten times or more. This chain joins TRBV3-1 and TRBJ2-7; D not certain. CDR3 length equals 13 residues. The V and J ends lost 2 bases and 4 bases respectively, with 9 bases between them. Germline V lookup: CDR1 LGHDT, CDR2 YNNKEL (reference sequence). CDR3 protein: CASSQMGGYEQYF. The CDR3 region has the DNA TGTGCCAGCAGCCAAATGGGTGGATACGAGCAGTACTTC.

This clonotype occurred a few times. CDR3 loop: CASSYSTGARDIQYF. The CDR3 DNA reads as TGTGCCAGCAGTTACTCGACGGGGGCGCGGGACATTCAGTACTTC. The rearrangement links TRBV6-5 to TRBJ2-4; D may match TRBD1 or TRBD2 (6 bases each). CDR1 MNHEY and CDR2 SVGAGI come from the germline V gene. CDR3 length equals 15 residues. V lost 0 bases, J lost 8 bases, and 14 bases lay in between.

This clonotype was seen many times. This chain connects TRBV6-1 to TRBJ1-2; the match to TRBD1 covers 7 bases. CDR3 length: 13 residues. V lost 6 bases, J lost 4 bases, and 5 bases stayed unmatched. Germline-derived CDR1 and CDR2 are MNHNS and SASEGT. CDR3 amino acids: CASSPGTVYGYTF. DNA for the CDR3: TGTGCCAGCAGCCCCGGGACAGTCTATGGCTACACCTTC.

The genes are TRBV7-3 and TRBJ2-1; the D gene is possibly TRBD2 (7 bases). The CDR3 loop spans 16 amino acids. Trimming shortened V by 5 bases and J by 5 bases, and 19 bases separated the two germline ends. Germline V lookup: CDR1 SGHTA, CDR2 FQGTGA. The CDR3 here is CASSQRGGTGNNEQFF. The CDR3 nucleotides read TGTGCCAGCAGCCAAAGGGGGGGGACGGGGAACAATGAGCAGTTCTTC. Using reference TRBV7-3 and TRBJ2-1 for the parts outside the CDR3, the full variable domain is GAGVSQTPSNKVTEKGKYVELRCDPISGHTALYWYRQSLGQGPEFLIYFQGTGAADDSGLPNDRFFAVRPEGSVSTLKIQRTERGDSAVYLCASSQRGGTGNNEQFFGPGTRLTVL.

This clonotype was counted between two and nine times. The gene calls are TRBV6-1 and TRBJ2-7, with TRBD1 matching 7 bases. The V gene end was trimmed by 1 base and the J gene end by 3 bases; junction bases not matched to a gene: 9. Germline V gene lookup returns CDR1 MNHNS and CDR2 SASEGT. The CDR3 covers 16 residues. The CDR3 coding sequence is TGTGCCAGCAGTGAAGGGGACAGCGGCGATTTCTACGAGCAGTACTTC. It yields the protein CASSEGDSGDFYEQYF.

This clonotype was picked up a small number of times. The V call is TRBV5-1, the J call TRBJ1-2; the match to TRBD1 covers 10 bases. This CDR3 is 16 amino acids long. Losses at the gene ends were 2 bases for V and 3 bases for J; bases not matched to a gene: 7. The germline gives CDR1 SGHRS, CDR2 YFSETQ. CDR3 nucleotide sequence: TGCGCCAGCAGCTTTGGAATGGGGACAGGGGACTATGGCTACACCTTC. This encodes CASSFGMGTGDYGYTF.

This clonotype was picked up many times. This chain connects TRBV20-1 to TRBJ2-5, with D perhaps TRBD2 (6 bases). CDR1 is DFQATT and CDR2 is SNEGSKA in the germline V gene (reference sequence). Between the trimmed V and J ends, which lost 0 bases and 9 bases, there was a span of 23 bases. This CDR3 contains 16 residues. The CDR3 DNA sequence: TGCAGTGCTAGAGAACAAATCGGGACTCCTGCTCGGGCCCAGTACTTC. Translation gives CSAREQIGTPARAQYF.